A single sample gave rise to the 16 T cell receptor beta chains below, sequenced in a study of cytomegalovirus exposure and HLA in healthy donors. With 60 Vbeta and 13 Jbeta primers, the PCR was carried out. Produced via immunoSEQ multiplex PCR; TCRdb's table is partial and in-frame only. The table shows 120,000 or so clones, with more than 80% occurring only once. Sequencing was carried out using PBMCs. Every receptor here comes from a man aged 40-55 years in good health and CMV-seronegative.

The V and J genes are TRBV9 and TRBJ1-4; tentative D call: TRBD1 (5 bases). The CDR3 consists of 15 residues. Trimming left V 4 bases short and J 8 bases short, with 18 bases between. Germline CDR1 SGDLS, CDR2 YYNGEE. The CDR3 nucleotides read TGTGCCAGCAGCCTCATGGGGGGGGGTTCCGAAAAACTGTTTTTT. Protein: CASSLMGGGSEKLFF.

This clone was found once. The rearrangement links TRBV30 to TRBJ2-1; 10 nucleotides agree with TRBD1. The J segment lost 4 bases and the V segment lost 2 bases, leaving 5 bases of the junction unmatched. Germline values: CDR1 GTSNPN, CDR2 SVGIG (reference sequence). The CDR3 consists of 15 residues. The CDR3 region has the DNA TGTGCCTGGAGTCAGGGACAGGGGAGGTACAATGAGCAGTTCTTC. It yields the protein CAWSQGQGRYNEQFF.

The chain joins TRBV15 to TRBJ2-7; 8 positions agree with TRBD1. The CDR3 loop spans 14 amino acids. Germline V gene sequence: CDR1 LNHNV, CDR2 YYDKDF (reference sequence). J lost 2 bases, V lost 5 bases, and 5 bases had no gene match. The DNA of the CDR3 is TGTGCCACCAGCGCCCGACAGGGGCCCTACGAGCAGTACTTC. Translating it yields CATSARQGPYEQYF.

V and J are TRBV19 and TRBJ2-7; 7 bases agree with TRBD1. Germline CDR1 reads LNHDA; CDR2 reads SQIVND (reference sequence). V gave up 6 bases and J gave up 5 bases; unmatched junction bases: 10. The CDR3 consists of 14 residues. CDR3 bases: TGTGCCAGTAGCCAAGACAGGGTCTCGGACGAGCAGTACTTC. This gives the protein CASSQDRVSDEQYF.

The V and J genes are TRBV15 and TRBJ2-5; possibly TRBD2 for D (6 bases). Trimming cost V 1 base and J 1 base, with 16 bases left between them. Germline CDR1 is LNHNV and CDR2 is YYDKDF (reference sequence). The CDR3 totals 17 residues. The CDR3 bases are TGTGCCACCAGCAGAGTTGGTAGGAGGGTGGTCCAAGAGACCCAGTACTTC. Protein sequence: CATSRVGRRVVQETQYF.

The chain has TRBV7-6 and TRBJ2-7; 8 bases are shared with TRBD1. V lost 6 bases to trimming and J lost 0 bases; unmatched junction nucleotides: 7. Looked up from germline, CDR1 is SGHVS and CDR2 is FNYEAQ. The CDR3 consists of 15 residues. This CDR3 reads CASRQDRESSYEQYF. CDR3 DNA: TGTGCCAGCAGACAGGACAGGGAGAGCTCCTACGAGCAGTACTTC.

This clone was seen a few times. As DNA, the CDR3 is TGTGCCAGCAGTATTAGGGACTCTTCCTATGGCTACACCTTC. Protein: CASSIRDSSYGYTF. This chain joins TRBV6-5 and TRBJ1-2; tentative D call: TRBD1 (5 bases). CDR3 length equals 14 residues. The V end was cut by 5 bases, the J end by 4 bases, with 14 bases between. Germline assignment: CDR1 MNHEY and CDR2 SVGAGI.

The chain employs TRBV6-1 and TRBJ2-1; D unresolved. The V gene lost 6 bases and the J gene lost 5 bases, with 11 bases spanning the gap. Germline lookup yields CDR1 MNHNS and CDR2 SASEGT. The CDR3 is 13 amino acids. The CDR3 reads CASSLSGNNEQFF. For the CDR3, the DNA is TGTGCCAGCAGCCTCTCAGGAAACAATGAGCAGTTCTTC.

The chain recombines TRBV5-1 with TRBJ2-1, with TRBD1 matching over 9 bases. J was trimmed by 1 base and V by 0 bases; bases with no gene match: 2. The CDR3 is 16 residues long. Germline CDR1 is SGHRS and CDR2 is YFSETQ. CDR3 sequence: CASSLEGQGSYNEQFF. The CDR3 DNA reads TGCGCCAGCAGCTTGGAGGGACAGGGTTCCTACAATGAGCAGTTCTTC.

The chain carries TRBV29-1 and TRBJ1-1, with D perhaps matching TRBD1 (6 bases). This CDR3 is 13 amino acids long. Trimming took off 4 bases at V and 4 bases at J, with 13 bases between the two ends. Germline V gives CDR1 SQVTM, CDR2 ANQGSEA. CDR3 sequence reads: CSVAGAGGTEAFF. The CDR3 DNA is TGCAGCGTTGCAGGGGCCGGAGGCACTGAAGCTTTCTTT.

The chain links TRBV5-1 to TRBJ2-2; 7 positions agree with TRBD1. Losses at the gene ends were 6 bases for V and 1 base for J; bases not matched to a gene: 3. The CDR3 spans 14 residues. Germline V CDR1 and CDR2: SGHRS, YFSETQ. CDR3 loop: CASTPGGNTGELFF. The DNA of the CDR3 is TGCGCCAGCACTCCAGGGGGGAACACCGGGGAGCTGTTTTTT.

The chain carries TRBV6-1 and TRBJ1-6, with a possible D match to TRBD1 (5 bases). Deletions cut 9 bases from V and 7 bases from J, with 13 bases between. The CDR3 runs 13 residues. Germline values: CDR1 MNHNS, CDR2 SASEGT. Here the CDR3 DNA reads TGTGCCAGTTCAGAGGGGAGGAATTCACCCCTCCACTTT. Its translation: CASSEGRNSPLHF.

CDR3 in amino acids: CASTRGAGIYNEQFF. In nucleotides, the CDR3 is TGTGCCAGCACCCGTGGGGCGGGAATATACAATGAGCAGTTCTTC. The gene calls are TRBV2 and TRBJ2-1, with D possibly being TRBD2 (6 bases). From germline, CDR1 is SNHLY and CDR2 FYNNEI. The ends were cut back, 7 bases at V and 4 bases at J, with 17 bases in the middle. The CDR3 totals 15 residues.

V and J are TRBV28 and TRBJ2-1, with TRBD2 matching 8 bases. The CDR3 loop spans 16 amino acids. V lost 5 bases, J lost 2 bases, and 8 bases stayed unmatched. Germline-derived CDR1 and CDR2 are MDHEN and SYDVKM. Here the CDR3 reads CASSHSGSRAYNEQFF. CDR3 sequence (DNA): TGTGCCAGCAGTCACAGCGGGAGTAGGGCCTACAATGAGCAGTTCTTC.

This CDR3 reads CASTERAGGETQYF. CDR3 in DNA: TGCGCCAGCACTGAGCGAGCGGGGGGGGAGACCCAGTACTTC. The V call is TRBV5-1, the J call TRBJ2-5; 10 nucleotides match TRBD2. This CDR3 is 14 amino acids long. Trimming at V came to 6 bases and at J to 5 bases, leaving 7 bases not matched to a gene. The germline gives CDR1 SGHRS, CDR2 YFSETQ.

The chain recombines TRBV19 with TRBJ2-1; TRBD1 is a possible D gene (7 bases). Germline lookup yields CDR1 LNHDA and CDR2 SQIVND (reference sequence). This CDR3 comprises 15 residues. V dropped 8 bases and J dropped 4 bases, with 18 bases sitting between them. The DNA of the CDR3 is TGTGCCAGTGGTGGGGCAGGGGGGTTGTACAATGAGCAGTTCTTC. Its protein product is CASGGAGGLYNEQFF.